One T cell receptor (beta chain) is described in this entry. The source of the sample is a study of cytomegalovirus exposure and HLA in healthy donors. Use of 60 Vbeta and 13 Jbeta primers characterized the PCR. The method was immunoSEQ multiplex PCR; TCRdb's version includes in-frame clones alone and lacks a portion of them. This sample has roughly 130,000 clones, with approximately 74% found just once. The CDR3 is 14 residues long. Trimming removed 0 bases at V and 6 bases at J, with 9 bases between. From germline, CDR1 is LGHNT and CDR2 FRNRAP. What was sequenced was PBMCs. V is TRBV12-5 and J is TRBJ2-1; D is uncertain. The receptor was isolated from a middle-aged man in good health and CMV-seropositive. The CDR3: CASGLVSAGNEQFF. Written as DNA, the CDR3 is TGTGCTAGTGGTTTGGTATCCGCAGGCAATGAGCAGTTCTTC.